This TCR beta chain was retrieved from a study of PD-1 blockade in classical Hodgkin lymphoma. Broader study findings: A significant rise in TCR diversity was seen by C4D1 for CD4+ cells but not for CD8+ cells. According to reports, newly diagnosed patients had lower baseline TCR diversity than healthy donors, and relapsed/refractory patients had lower baseline TCR diversity still. Complete responders possessed baseline diversity comparable to newly diagnosed patients. The causes of the repertoire differences, possibly disease activity or prior therapy, remain undefined.

CDR1 and CDR2 from the germline V gene are MGHRA and YSYEKL. V shed 8 bases and J shed 0 bases, with 11 bases lying between them. The CDR3 extends over 14 amino acids. Data came from immunoSEQ multiplex PCR; TCRdb stores just in-frame clones and leaves some out. The table shows under 30,000 clones, with about 88% occurring only once. Time point given: cycle 4 day 1 (C4D1), after more than five weeks of nivolumab. Relapses following autologous stem cell transplantation were seen in all patients, with brentuximab vedotin exposure varying. On this clone itself: Antigen unknown.

The chain uses TRBV4-1 and TRBJ1-5; TRBD1 might be the D (6 bases). The source was peripheral blood mononuclear cells (PBMCs), collected before the fourth cycle of nivolumab. This receptor was obtained from a human donor with classical Hodgkin lymphoma. CDR3 nucleotides: TGCGCCAGCGAGAGGGGGTATAGCAATCAGCCCCAGCATTTT. Residues: CASERGYSNQPQHF.